This record looks at one T cell receptor (beta chain) sequence and its context. Its antigen is still unknown. Mouse germline and gene names are used. The CDR3 goes on 1 residue after the read ends, and that part is filled in from the germline J gene. This record belongs to a study of tissue T cells after allogeneic stem cell transplantation. Study results and caveats: Tissue-detected TCR repertoire was only partly captured by blood and spleen T cells. Across patients, clones rarely overlapped, yet motif clusters were shared tissue-specifically.

Stated time point: mouse harvest day 7 after allogeneic transplant. Mouse grafts combined 10^7 T-cell-depleted bone marrow cells with 10^6 splenic CD5+ T cells. This mouse GVHD model was MHC-mismatched B6 to BALB/c, profiled day 7 or 14. Germline-derived CDR1 and CDR2 are SNHLY and FYNGKV (reference sequence). The CDR3 sequence is 13 residues long. V lost 3 bases and J 1 base, leaving 7 bases between the germline ends. Survey-depth TCRbeta CDR3 sequencing reported V/J genes and productive frequencies. Only in-frame clones appear in the TCRdb table, and some are missing; sequencing was by immunoSEQ multiplex PCR. The data contain 6,000 or so clones, roughly 47% of them singletons.

Sequenced material: gut tissue. The chain employs TRBV3 and TRBJ2-7; weak D call: TRBD2 (5 bases). This sequence originates from a female BALB/c mouse given C57BL/6 T cells with graft-versus-host disease after an allogeneic hematopoietic cell transplant. CDR3 in amino acids: CASSLAGSYEQYF. The CDR3 DNA, read in part, is TGTGCCAGCAGCTTGGCTGGGTCCTATGAACAGTAC.